Following are 30 T cell receptor beta chains from one sample sequenced in a study of cytomegalovirus exposure and HLA in healthy donors. Both 60 Vbeta primers and 13 Jbeta primers went into the PCR. The repertoire was sequenced with immunoSEQ multiplex PCR; TCRdb's copy has only in-frame clones and lacks some. The sample records about 120,000 clones, around 69% being singletons. Sample: PBMCs. These receptors were obtained from a man between 50 and 59 years old in good health and CMV-seropositive.

This clone was observed a few times. J is TRBJ2-7 and V is TRBV18, with 8 bases that match TRBD2. V lost 0 bases and J lost 4; bases outside the gene matches: 8. From germline, CDR1 is KGHSH and CDR2 LQKENI. The CDR3 has 16 residues. CDR3 in DNA: TGTGCCAGCTCACCACCGGCCAGCGGGGGAGGGTACGAGCAGTACTTC. Residues: CASSPPASGGGYEQYF.

As to this clone: A read error may produce the germline difference seen at one junction end. This chain uses TRBV7-9 with TRBJ2-1; 11 bases agree with TRBD2. The CDR3 runs to 15 residues. Germline V gives CDR1 SEHNR, CDR2 FQNEAQ (reference sequence). Written as DNA, the CDR3 is TGTGCCAGCAGCCTAGCGGGAGGAAGGTTCAATGAGCAGTTCTTC. Encoded protein: CASSLAGGRFNEQFF.

The CDR3 sequence is CASSLRPYGAGVTDTQYF. The CDR3 nucleotides are TGTGCCAGCAGTCTCCGCCCATATGGAGCGGGGGTCACAGATACGCAGTATTTT. The rearrangement joins TRBV27 to TRBJ2-3, with TRBD2 identical over 8 bases. The CDR3 totals 18 residues. The germline V gene encodes CDR1 MNHEY and CDR2 SMNVEV (reference sequence). The junction had 15 bases not matched to a gene; V was cut back by 5 bases and J by 2 bases.

This chain connects TRBV27 to TRBJ2-5; 9 nucleotides agree with TRBD2. Unmatched junction bases numbered 18, after V lost 5 bases and J lost 11 bases. This CDR3 is 16 amino acids long. Germline V lookup: CDR1 MNHEY, CDR2 SMNVEV (reference sequence). The CDR3: CASSLLGGVAGGEQYF. Here the CDR3 DNA reads TGTGCCAGCAGTCTTTTGGGCGGGGTTGCGGGAGGGGAGCAGTACTTC.

This sequence joins TRBV5-1 and TRBJ1-1; no definite D call. V lost 3 bases to trimming and J lost 1 base, with 13 bases between them. Germline lookup yields CDR1 SGHRS and CDR2 YFSETQ. The CDR3 contains 15 residues. CDR3 in amino acids: CASSSLSAGNTEAFF. CDR3 DNA sequence: TGCGCCAGCAGCTCCCTCTCCGCAGGGAACACTGAAGCTTTCTTT.

The chain is built from TRBV19 and TRBJ2-7; D gene uncertain. Germline V CDR1 and CDR2: LNHDA, SQIVND (reference sequence). CDR3 length: 16 amino acids. Trimming stripped 1 base from V and 0 bases from J, with 13 bases between. The CDR3 DNA is TGTGCCAGTAGTATAGTAGGCGATTGGAGCTCCTACGAGCAGTACTTC. The encoded protein is CASSIVGDWSSYEQYF.

The table lists this clone with a few counts. This rearrangement joins TRBV28 to TRBJ2-2; 7 nucleotides match TRBD2. The CDR3 length is 16 residues. Losses at the gene ends were 6 bases for V and 0 bases for J; bases not matched to a gene: 7. CDR1 is MDHEN, CDR2 SYDVKM, per germline. In DNA form, the CDR3 reads TGTGCCAGCAGGCACGCGAGCGGGGCGAACACCGGGGAGCTGTTTTTT. It yields the protein CASRHASGANTGELFF.

The chain recombines TRBV6-6 with TRBJ2-1, with 9 bases fitting TRBD2. The CDR3 runs 15 residues. Germline V lookup: CDR1 MNHNY, CDR2 SVGAGI (reference sequence). The V and J ends lost 2 bases and 8 bases, in that order; junction bases with no gene match: 7. Written as DNA, the CDR3 is TGTGCCAGCAGTTACACGAGCGGGGGGCCCCATGAGCAGTTCTTC. Its protein product is CASSYTSGGPHEQFF.

This clone was seen just once. V and J are TRBV6-1 and TRBJ2-7, with TRBD2 as a possible D gene (5 bases). The CDR3 covers 12 residues. Per germline, CDR1 MNHNS and CDR2 SASEGT. The V end was cut by 11 bases, the J end by 5 bases, with 16 bases between. CDR3 nucleotides: TGTGCCGGGAACGGGGATGTCGACGAGCAGTACTTC. This codes for CAGNGDVDEQYF.

This clone was detected only a few times. The rearrangement joins TRBV5-1 to TRBJ1-1; the D is unclear. Trimming removed 5 bases from V and 10 bases from J, with 24 bases in between. CDR3 length: 15 amino acids. The germline V gene has CDR1 SGHRS and CDR2 YFSETQ. The chain's CDR3 is CASRAGGGLEGGAFF. The CDR3 bases are TGCGCCAGCAGGGCTGGAGGAGGATTGGAAGGTGGAGCTTTCTTT.

The V gene is TRBV5-1, the J gene TRBJ2-1, with 10 nucleotides matching TRBD1. CDR1 is SGHRS and CDR2 is YFSETQ in the germline V gene. V lost 0 bases, J lost 8 bases, and 8 bases stayed unmatched. The CDR3 length is 16 residues. DNA for the CDR3: TGCGCCAGCAGCTTGGGACAGGGGGCCAGAAACTATGAGCAGTTCTTC. It specifies CASSLGQGARNYEQFF.

The chain joins TRBV5-4 to TRBJ1-1, with a tentative D call TRBD1 (6 bases). The CDR3 contains 12 residues. CDR1 and CDR2 from the germline V gene are SGHNT and YYREEE (reference sequence). Trimming shortened V by 4 bases and J by 7 bases, and 11 bases separated the two germline ends. The CDR3 loop reads CASSPDRVEAFF. The CDR3 region has the DNA TGTGCCAGCAGCCCGGACAGAGTTGAAGCTTTCTTT.

This clone was seen a few times. This rearrangement joins TRBV5-1 to TRBJ1-3; D might be TRBD1 (6 bases). This CDR3 spans 16 amino acids. The V end was cut by 2 bases, the J end by 4 bases, with 16 bases between. The germline V gene has CDR1 SGHRS and CDR2 YFSETQ. The CDR3 region is CASSLQLLTGGNTIYF. The CDR3 coding sequence is TGCGCCAGCAGCTTACAGCTTTTGACAGGAGGAAACACCATATATTTT.

The V gene is TRBV19, the J gene TRBJ2-7; 11 bases fit TRBD1. The CDR3 runs to 14 residues. J lost 2 bases, V lost 9 bases, and 6 bases had no gene match. Germline V gene sequence: CDR1 LNHDA, CDR2 SQIVND (reference sequence). CDR3 in DNA: TGTGCCAGCGAGCCGGGACAGGGGGCCTACGAGCAGTACTTC. Translated, it gives CASEPGQGAYEQYF.

This clone was seen once. The J gene is TRBJ2-2, the V gene TRBV29-1; 13 positions agree with TRBD2. CDR3 length: 16 amino acids. Germline CDR1 and CDR2: SQVTM and ANQGSEA. The V gene end was trimmed by 8 bases and the J gene end by 3 bases; junction bases not matched to a gene: 9. The CDR3 loop reads CSPRLAGGPYTGELFF. The DNA of the CDR3 is TGCAGCCCTAGACTAGCGGGAGGCCCTTACACCGGGGAGCTGTTTTTT.

The chain has TRBV28 and TRBJ2-4; 7 nucleotides agree with TRBD2. V lost 5 bases, J lost 5 bases, and 3 bases stayed unmatched. CDR1 MDHEN and CDR2 SYDVKM come from the germline V gene. CDR3 length: 13 residues. CDR3 DNA sequence: TGTGCCAGCAGTGGGGCGGGGGAAAACATTCAGTACTTC. This encodes CASSGAGENIQYF.

The chain uses TRBV29-1 and TRBJ2-1; D perhaps matches TRBD1 (6 bases). Looked up from germline, CDR1 is SQVTM and CDR2 is ANQGSEA. Trimming removed 6 bases at V and 4 bases at J, with 13 bases between. The CDR3 has 13 amino acids. The CDR3 DNA reads TGCAGCGTCCGGGACATTGCATACAATGAGCAGTTCTTC. This sequence encodes CSVRDIAYNEQFF.

This sequence joins TRBV19 and TRBJ2-7, with unresolved D. This CDR3 is 13 amino acids long. Germline V CDR1 and CDR2: LNHDA, SQIVND (reference sequence). Trimming took 8 bases from V and 1 from J, leaving 12 bases between them. For the CDR3, the DNA is TGTGCCAGTGGGTGGGCAGGATCCTACGAGCAGTACTTC. The encoded protein is CASGWAGSYEQYF.

The chain combines TRBV5-4 with TRBJ2-7, with D possibly matching TRBD2 (5 bases). Between the trimmed V and J ends, which lost 0 bases and 0 bases, there was a span of 7 bases. Germline V CDR1 and CDR2: SGHNT, YYREEE (reference sequence). The CDR3 covers 14 residues. Here the CDR3 DNA reads TGTGCCAGCAGCTTGGGAGACTACTCCTACGAGCAGTACTTC. Translating gives CASSLGDYSYEQYF. The whole variable domain, remainder taken from reference TRBV5-4 and TRBJ2-7, is ETGVTQSPTHLIKTRGQQVTLRCSSQSGHNTVSWYQQALGQGPQFIFQYYREEENGRGNFPPRFSGLQFPNYSSELNVNALELDDSALYLCASSLGDYSYEQYFGPGTRLTVT.

The chain has TRBV28 and TRBJ1-1, with D unclear. The V gene lost 7 bases and the J gene lost 3 bases, with 6 bases spanning the gap. This CDR3 comprises 11 residues. Germline V gene sequence: CDR1 MDHEN, CDR2 SYDVKM. Here the CDR3 reads CASTLYTEAFF. DNA for the CDR3: TGTGCCAGCACCCTTTACACTGAAGCTTTCTTT.

V and J are TRBV27 and TRBJ2-1, with 9 bases identical to TRBD2. The germline gives CDR1 MNHEY, CDR2 SMNVEV (reference sequence). V dropped 3 bases and J dropped 4; count of bases not matched to a gene: 4. This CDR3 contains 15 residues. The CDR3, as DNA: TGTGCCAGCAGTTTTTCTAGCGGGGCGTACAATGAGCAGTTCTTC. Its protein product is CASSFSSGAYNEQFF.

The V gene is TRBV28, the J gene TRBJ2-3; the match to TRBD2 covers 11 bases. V dropped 5 bases and J dropped 0; count of bases not matched to a gene: 7. Germline V CDR1 and CDR2: MDHEN, SYDVKM. This CDR3 region has 17 residues. CDR3 DNA: TGTGCCAGCAGTACGCGGACTAGCGGGTCGAGCACAGATACGCAGTATTTT. This codes for CASSTRTSGSSTDTQYF.

V gene TRBV29-1 combines with J gene TRBJ2-7; weak D call: TRBD1 (5 bases). The CDR3 spans 12 residues. From germline, CDR1 is SQVTM and CDR2 ANQGSEA. V shed 5 bases and J shed 4 bases, with 12 bases lying between them. The CDR3 bases are TGCAGCGTTCAAGGGTCAGGGTACGAGCAGTACTTC. It yields the protein CSVQGSGYEQYF.

The chain has TRBV5-1 and TRBJ2-1; D gene unclear. Trimming took off 0 bases at V and 7 bases at J, with 8 bases between the two ends. This CDR3 has 13 residues. CDR1 is SGHRS and CDR2 is YFSETQ in the germline V gene. The CDR3 reads CASSLGGSNEQFF. The CDR3 nucleotides read TGCGCCAGCAGCTTGGGCGGTTCTAATGAGCAGTTCTTC.

J is TRBJ2-5 and V is TRBV7-9; TRBD2 is a possible D gene (6 bases). CDR3 size: 13 residues. Germline assignment: CDR1 SEHNR and CDR2 FQNEAQ (reference sequence). V lost 5 bases and J 5 bases, leaving 12 bases between the germline ends. The CDR3 DNA follows: TGTGCCAGCAGCCGGACTACCGGGGAGACCCAGTACTTC. Translating gives CASSRTTGETQYF.

This chain's CDR3 is CASSLFDKNTEAFF. CDR3 DNA: TGCGCCAGCAGCTTATTCGACAAGAACACTGAAGCTTTCTTT. The chain joins TRBV5-1 to TRBJ1-1; D call uncertain. The CDR3 spans 14 residues. Trimming left V 2 bases short and J 1 base short, with 9 bases between. The germline V gene encodes CDR1 SGHRS and CDR2 YFSETQ.

The chain combines TRBV28 with TRBJ1-4, with TRBD1 matching 8 bases. Looked up from germline, CDR1 is MDHEN and CDR2 is SYDVKM. The CDR3 is made up of 18 amino acids. The trim removed 5 bases at V and 0 bases at J, leaving 11 bases unmatched. The CDR3 DNA follows: TGTGCCAGCAGTCCACTAAGCGACAGGGGCCCAACTAATGAAAAACTGTTTTTT. Amino acids: CASSPLSDRGPTNEKLFF. Combining the CDR3 with reference TRBV28 and TRBJ1-4 gives the whole variable domain DVKVTQSSRYLVKRTGEKVFLECVQDMDHENMFWYRQDPGLGLRLIYFSYDVKMKEKGDIPEGYSVSREKKERFSLILESASTNQTSMYLCASSPLSDRGPTNEKLFFGSGTQLSVL.

The rearrangement links TRBV2 to TRBJ2-1; D is perhaps TRBD1 (6 bases). Trimming removed 7 bases at V and 5 bases at J, with 18 bases between. This CDR3 region has 15 residues. Looked up from germline, CDR1 is SNHLY and CDR2 is FYNNEI. CDR3 sequence (DNA): TGTGCCAGCACCCACGACAGGACCATGAACAATGAGCAGTTCTTC. This encodes CASTHDRTMNNEQFF.

The chain has TRBV11-2 and TRBJ2-5, with 9 nucleotides matching TRBD2. Germline V CDR1 and CDR2: SGHAT, FQNNGV. CDR3 size: 16 residues. Trimming at V came to 1 base and at J to 5 bases, leaving 8 bases not matched to a gene. The CDR3 loop is CASSLVGGGASETQYF. The DNA for the CDR3 is TGTGCCAGCAGCTTAGTGGGCGGGGGGGCCTCGGAGACCCAGTACTTC.

This clone was seen once. This chain joins TRBV6-6 and TRBJ1-6; a possible D gene is TRBD1 (5 bases). Trimming took off 6 bases at V and 14 bases at J, with 17 bases between the two ends. CDR3 length equals 13 residues. Germline V gene lookup returns CDR1 MNHNY and CDR2 SVGAGI (reference sequence). The CDR3 protein is CASSNGRPGALHF. The CDR3 DNA reads TGTGCCAGCAGCAACGGACGCCCGGGGGCCCTCCACTTT.